This T cell receptor (beta chain) originates from a study of sequential checkpoint blockade in melanoma. The CDR3 loop spans 19 amino acids. V dropped 0 bases and J dropped 2; count of bases not matched to a gene: 14. Germline lookup yields CDR1 SNHLY and CDR2 FYNNEI. Documented treatment: randomized to nivolumab then ipilimumab (arm A) or the reverse (arm B). The assay was immunoSEQ multiplex PCR, and TCRdb's table has in-frame clones only and misses some. The data show about 18,000 clones, with approximately 57% seen just once and roughly 18% held by the top ten. Source: CD8+ T cells sorted from blood (inferred from file names), taken from a patient given nivolumab and ipilimumab in sequence. The TCR originated in a human donor with melanoma. The chain joins TRBV2 to TRBJ2-7, with 9 bases fitting TRBD1. The chain's CDR3 is CASSEALQETGGATYEQYF. The CDR3 nucleotides are TGTGCCAGCAGTGAAGCGCTTCAGGAAACAGGGGGCGCAACCTACGAGCAGTACTTC.